These T cell receptor beta chains were read from a single sample in a study of OX40 agonist ivuxolimab in advanced cancers. Method: immunoSEQ multiplex PCR; TCRdb's copy keeps in-frame clones and lacks some. Seen here are about 47,000 clones, 70% to 90% observed once, and the top ten hold 11% to 15%. The source was CD4+ or CD8+ T cells sorted from blood, collected in a trial of the OX40 agonist ivuxolimab. The source of these receptors is an adult with an advanced solid tumor such as melanoma, head and neck, liver or kidney cancer. Each CDR3 is given with its conserved first and last residue. A D gene is named only where the DNA matches it firmly. A clone size is listed for some rows: how often the clone was seen (once, few, many), or a class if it is expanded.

v_call	clone_size	d_call	j_call	cdr3_aa	cdr3_nt
TRBV7-8	-	TRBD1	TRBJ2-7	CASSLGDRSSYEQYF	TGTGCCAGCAGCCTCGGGGACAGGAGTTCCTACGAGCAGTACTTC
TRBV5-1	-	TRBD1	TRBJ2-1	CASSTDRSYNEQFF	TGCGCCAGCAGCACGGACAGGTCCTACAATGAGCAGTTCTTC
TRBV6-5	-	-	TRBJ1-2	CASKQGWNYGYTF	TGTGCCAGCAAGCAGGGCTGGAACTATGGCTACACCTTC
TRBV19	-	-	TRBJ1-2	CASSMGDNYGYTF	TGTGCCAGTAGTATGGGAGACAACTATGGCTACACCTTC
TRBV20-1	-	TRBD1	TRBJ1-4	CSARRDRVFF	TGCAGTGCTAGACGGGACAGAGTGTTTTTT
TRBV6-5	-	-	TRBJ2-7	CASSSLRGGDSYEQYF	TGTGCCAGCAGTTCCCTTAGGGGGGGGGATTCCTACGAGCAGTACTTC
TRBV11-3	few	TRBD2	TRBJ2-7	CASSPTSGSSHEQYF	TGTGCCAGCAGCCCCACTAGCGGGAGTTCCCACGAGCAGTACTTC
TRBV7-3	-	-	TRBJ1-1	CASSTGGNTEAFF	TGTGCCAGCAGCACGGGCGGGAACACTGAAGCTTTCTTT
TRBV2	-	-	TRBJ1-1	CASSQGGNTEAFF	TGTGCCAGCAGTCAAGGGGGGAACACTGAAGCTTTCTTT
TRBV10-1	-	-	TRBJ2-3	CASSSPGSDTQYF	TGCGCCAGCAGCTCGCCGGGGTCAGATACGCAGTATTTT
TRBV11-2	-	TRBD1	TRBJ2-7	CASSLAPDRANEQYF	TGTGCCAGCAGCTTAGCACCGGACAGGGCAAACGAGCAGTACTTC
TRBV2	-	TRBD1	TRBJ1-5	CASSEQGQGGLNQPQHF	TGTGCCAGCAGTGAACAAGGACAGGGAGGTCTCAATCAGCCCCAGCATTTT
TRBV15	-	-	TRBJ1-2	CATSRGLVGAGYGYTF	TGTGCCACCAGCAGAGGTCTAGTAGGTGCTGGATATGGCTACACCTTC
TRBV28	-	TRBD1	TRBJ2-3	CASLRQGFSDTQYF	TGTGCCAGCCTGCGACAGGGTTTCTCAGATACGCAGTATTTT
TRBV5-1	-	-	TRBJ2-7	CASSLGNTGRTYEQYF	TGCGCCAGCAGCTTGGGGAACACTGGACGGACCTACGAGCAGTACTTC